This TCR beta chain derives from a study of regulatory T cells in long-lasting Graves disease. This clonotype turned up a few times. The junction departs from germline at one end; a sequencing error may be responsible. Regarding time point: persistent/refractory GD, antithyroid drugs over 5 years with positive TRAb. After RNA was extracted from PBMCs, the TCR library was made from it. Arm-PCR of CDR3 regions and iRepertoire HTBI primers were used to build TCR beta libraries. Original processing notes: Gene usage covered 50 to 75 TRBV and roughly 13 TRBJ segments. TCRdb analysed the multiplex PCR reads with MiXCR anew, one entry per CDR3 protein. Here the V and J calls rest on TCRdb's processing, not on the authors' analysis. The sample yields 430,000 or so distinct CDR3 sequences, roughly a fifth seen once. CDR1 is ENHRY, CDR2 SYGVKD, per germline. CDR3 length: 15 residues.

V usage is TRBV10-3 and J usage is TRBJ2-3; D uncertain. The TCR comes from a female donor with Graves disease. This material consisted of peripheral blood mononuclear cells (PBMCs), taken when the disease was refractory, from a patient treated with antithyroid drugs. The CDR3 DNA is TGTGCCACCAGTGATATAGGGTCTAGCACAGATACGCAGTATTTT. It is translated as CATSDIGSSTDTQYF.